This entry is about one TCR beta chain. These data come from a study of blood T cell repertoires in COVID-19. On the study more broadly: COVID-19 samples from acute and convalescent phases originated in the United States, Italy and Spain. PBMCs, B-cell-depleted T cells, or T cells were the source of the cDNA or gDNA that made up the material.

The repertoire was sequenced with immunoSEQ multiplex PCR; TCRdb's copy has only in-frame clones and lacks some. This table has approximately 34,000 clones, roughly 80% appearing once. Germline CDR1 SGHTA, CDR2 FQGNSA. The CDR3 consists of 16 residues. V lost 0 bases and J 2 bases, leaving 13 bases between the germline ends. Seattle cases were enrolled at active infection and followed longitudinally. The chain is built from TRBV7-2 and TRBJ1-2; D is unresolved. The receptor's source is a man between 65 and 85 years old with COVID-19, enrolled during active disease. Sequenced: peripheral blood. The CDR3 loop is CASSLARVKGNYGYTF. The CDR3 bases are TGTGCCAGCAGCTTAGCGCGGGTTAAGGGAAACTATGGCTACACCTTC.